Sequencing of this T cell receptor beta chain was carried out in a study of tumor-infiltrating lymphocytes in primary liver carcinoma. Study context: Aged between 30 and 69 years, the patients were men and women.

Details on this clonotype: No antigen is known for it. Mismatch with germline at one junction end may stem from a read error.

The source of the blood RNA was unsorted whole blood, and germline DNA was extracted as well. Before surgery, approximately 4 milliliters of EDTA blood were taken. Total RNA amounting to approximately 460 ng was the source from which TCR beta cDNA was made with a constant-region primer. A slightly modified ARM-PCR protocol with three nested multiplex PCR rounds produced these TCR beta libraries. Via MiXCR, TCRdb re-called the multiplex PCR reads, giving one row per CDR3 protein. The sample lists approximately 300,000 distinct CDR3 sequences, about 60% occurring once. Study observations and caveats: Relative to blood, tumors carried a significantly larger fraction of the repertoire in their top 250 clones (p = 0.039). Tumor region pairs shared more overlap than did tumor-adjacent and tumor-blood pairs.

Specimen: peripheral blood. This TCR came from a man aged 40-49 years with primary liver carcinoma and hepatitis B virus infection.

Here the CDR3 reads CANSYGHRDGSYEQYF. DNA for the CDR3: TGTGCCAACAGTTACGGCCACCGGGACGGCTCCTACGAGCAGTACTTC. This chain links TRBV6-6 with TRBJ2-7, with D perhaps given as TRBD1 or TRBD2 (5 bases each). Germline CDR1 MNHNY, CDR2 SVGAGI (reference sequence). The CDR3 loop spans 16 amino acids.